This T cell receptor (beta chain) emerged from a study of blood T cell repertoires in COVID-19. Overall study context: Sites across the United States, Italy and Spain contributed samples from acute and convalescent COVID-19. Nucleic acid was either cDNA or gDNA, and it came from T cells, B-cell-depleted T cells, or PBMCs.

Seattle participants joined during active infection and were tracked over time. In the original analysis: Amplified reference gene primers provided the basis for estimating nucleated cell counts. TCRdb's copy holds only in-frame clones and misses some; the assay was immunoSEQ multiplex PCR. That table furnishes V, J and clone size, whereas the DNA furnished D and trimming. Of hundreds of thousands of clones in the sample, about 94% are singletons; the top ten hold 0.8% to 1%. The germline CDR1 and CDR2 sequences are SGHVS and FQNEAQ. The CDR3 has 15 amino acids. J lost 5 bases, V lost 6 bases, and 9 bases had no gene match.

The chain recombines TRBV7-8 with TRBJ1-1, with TRBD1 identical over 10 bases. This clonotype was sampled from a man in his 60s with COVID-19, enrolled during active disease. Sequenced input: peripheral blood. The DNA for the CDR3 is TGTGCCAGCAGAAGACAGGGGGCAAGGGGGACTGAAGCTTTCTTT. It codes for CASRRQGARGTEAFF.